What follows describes a single TCR beta chain. Antigen: not known. Possible read error: a much larger clone is one base away. A modified ARM-PCR protocol with three rounds of nested PCR amplified TCRbeta. MiXCR, applied by TCRdb to the multiplex PCR reads, yields one record per CDR3 protein. Of 100,000 to 150,000 distinct CDR3 sequences listed, roughly 64% are singletons. This sample stems from a study of tumor and adjacent non-tumor tissue in lung cancer. Overall study: Aged about 31 to 80 years, patients included fewer than 11 men and 5 women with stage I to III disease. Samples averaged around 4 million productive TCRbeta reads each.

Study observations and caveats: In normal lung, the top 100 clones were significantly more dominant than in tumor. TCR diversity was significantly greater in tumor than normal lung tissue.

This sample's RNA came from whole unsorted tissue. CDR1 DFQATT and CDR2 SNEGSKA come from the germline V gene (reference sequence). This CDR3 region has 13 residues. The trim removed 6 bases at V and 7 bases at J, leaving 6 bases unmatched. Sequencing input: lung tumor tissue. The J gene is TRBJ2-7, the V gene TRBV20-1; 13 bases agree with TRBD2. The TCR originated in a man younger than 40 with non-small cell lung cancer. CDR3 DNA: TGCAGTGCCGGACTAGCGGGAGCTGAGGAGCAGTACTTC. This sequence encodes CSAGLAGAEEQYF.